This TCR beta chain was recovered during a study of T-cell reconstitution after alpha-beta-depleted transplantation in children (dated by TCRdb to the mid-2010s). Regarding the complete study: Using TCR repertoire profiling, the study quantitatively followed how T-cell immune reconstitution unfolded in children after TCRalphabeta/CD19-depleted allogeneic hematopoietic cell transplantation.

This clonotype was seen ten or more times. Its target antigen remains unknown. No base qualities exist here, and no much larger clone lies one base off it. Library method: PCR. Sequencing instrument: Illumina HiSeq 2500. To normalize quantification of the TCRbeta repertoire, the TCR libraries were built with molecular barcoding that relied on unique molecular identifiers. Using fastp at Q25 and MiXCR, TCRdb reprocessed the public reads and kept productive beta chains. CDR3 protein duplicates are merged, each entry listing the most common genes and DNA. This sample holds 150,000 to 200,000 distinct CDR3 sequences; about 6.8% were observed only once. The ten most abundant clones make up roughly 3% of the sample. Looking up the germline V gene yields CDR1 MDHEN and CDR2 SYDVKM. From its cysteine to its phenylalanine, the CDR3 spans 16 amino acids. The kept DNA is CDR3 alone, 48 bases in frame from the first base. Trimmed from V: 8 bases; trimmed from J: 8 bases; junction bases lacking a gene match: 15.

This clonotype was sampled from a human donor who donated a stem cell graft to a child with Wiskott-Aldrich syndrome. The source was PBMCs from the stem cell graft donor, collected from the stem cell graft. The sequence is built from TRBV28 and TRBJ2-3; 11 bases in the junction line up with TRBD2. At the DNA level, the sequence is TGTGCCAGCGGGACTAGCGGAGTCGGCGGGCATCGTACGCAGTATTTT. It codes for CASGTSGVGGHRTQYF.